This T cell receptor (beta chain) stems from a study of T cells in Graves' hyperthyroidism and ophthalmopathy. CDR1 and CDR2 from the germline V gene are MNHEY and SVGAGI. Deletions cut 6 bases from V and 0 bases from J, with 15 bases between. The CDR3 extends over 15 amino acids. As regards this clonotype: The target antigen is unknown.

No ophthalmopathy progression within 18 months constituted stable Graves' hyperthyroidism. Aged 18 to 65, the patients had hyperthyroidism that was newly diagnosed and had lasted under 2 months. Findings of the study overall: Stable hyperthyroidism was separated from ophthalmopathy by a model based on 13 V-J features.

Authors of the study amplified TCR beta CDR3 regions from RNA transcripts. With the HTBI primer set, the TCR CDR3 went through a first round of RT-PCR. TCRdb processed the multiplex PCR reads anew with MiXCR; each CDR3 protein has one entry. Seen here are around 350,000 distinct CDR3 sequences, about 20% observed once, and the top ten hold 3.7%. This clonotype was obtained from a woman younger than 30 with Graves' hyperthyroidism. Specimen: blood. This chain connects TRBV6-5 to TRBJ2-7; D is unresolved. The CDR3 loop reads CASSYTVLGSYEQYF. The CDR3, as DNA: TGTGCCAGCAGCTACACCGTACTGGGCTCCTACGAGCAGTACTTC.